This T cell receptor (beta chain) derives from a study of blood T cell repertoires in COVID-19. Study in general: Italy, Spain and the United States were the sources of the convalescent and acute COVID-19 samples. In each case, the material was cDNA or gDNA derived from T cells, B-cell-depleted T cells, or PBMCs.

The repertoire was sequenced with immunoSEQ multiplex PCR; TCRdb's copy has only in-frame clones and lacks some. The sample contains around 130,000 clones, roughly 80% of which appear only once. J lost 4 bases, V lost 3 bases, and 12 bases had no gene match. The CDR3 is made up of 17 amino acids. The germline gives CDR1 LNHDA, CDR2 SQIVND (reference sequence). Sequencing used peripheral blood. The genes are TRBV19 and TRBJ1-2, with 9 nucleotides matching TRBD1. The TCR was taken from a woman aged 80 or over with acute or convalescent COVID-19. The CDR3 region has the DNA TGTGCCAGTAGTATGGGACAGGGTTCGCCGGACTTCTATGGCTACACCTTC. Its translation: CASSMGQGSPDFYGYTF.